This T cell receptor (beta chain) came from a study of blood T cell repertoires in COVID-19. Generated by immunoSEQ multiplex PCR, the TCRdb table keeps only in-frame clones and is missing some. The repertoire includes approximately 390,000 clones, 88% of them detected once, and more than 2% sits in the top ten. Participants' reported clinical history set cohort assignment. The CDR3 spans 18 residues. V shed 3 bases, J shed 4 bases, and the junction held 15 bases outside the gene matches. The germline V gene encodes CDR1 LGHDT and CDR2 YNNKEL (reference sequence). This rearrangement joins TRBV3-1 (or the pseudogene TRBV3-2) to TRBJ2-3; 8 bases match TRBD2. The sequence was collected from a woman aged 40 to 50 with acute COVID-19. Sequencing was performed on PBMCs or T cells enriched from blood (not recorded which). The CDR3 DNA reads TGTGCCAGCAGCCACAACGAAGCTACGGGGGGGCCCCCAGATACGCAGTATTTT. Amino acid sequence: CASSHNEATGGPPDTQYF.